Following are 9 T cell receptor beta chains from one sample sequenced in a study of vaccination and CD4 T cells after COVID-19. From the PCR reads, TCRdb called clonotypes with MiXCR, one entry per CDR3 protein. This table has about 20,000 distinct CDR3 sequences, roughly 50% appearing once. Sample: CD4+ T cells from blood, taken before SARS-CoV-2 vaccination. The receptors come from a human donor who had recovered from COVID-19.

This clonotype came up a few times. This chain connects TRBV6-2 or TRBV6-3 to TRBJ2-1; D is uncertain. Germline lookup yields CDR1 MNHEY and CDR2 SVGEGT. V was cut by 7 bases and J by 0 bases, with 10 bases left in between. CDR3 length: 14 amino acids. The CDR3 DNA reads TGTGCCAGCACCCACGGACCCTCCTACAATGAGCAGTTCTTC. Its translation is CASTHGPSYNEQFF.

V usage is TRBV7-9 and J usage is TRBJ2-1; no clear D. This CDR3 spans 13 amino acids. With 1 base removed from V and 8 bases from J, the gap between germline ends came to 9 bases. Per the germline V gene, CDR1 is SEHNR and CDR2 is FQNEAQ (reference sequence). The CDR3 sequence is CASSLVSGDEQFF. CDR3 DNA: TGTGCCAGCAGCTTAGTTTCTGGGGATGAGCAGTTCTTC.

This chain links TRBV27 with TRBJ1-6; tentative D call: TRBD1 (5 bases). Germline V lookup: CDR1 MNHEY, CDR2 SMNVEV (reference sequence). The CDR3 totals 15 residues. The germline V and J ends were trimmed by 6 bases and 4 bases, with 13 bases remaining between them. CDR3: CASRSRGHYNSPLHF. The DNA for the CDR3 is TGTGCCAGCAGAAGCCGAGGACATTATAATTCACCCCTCCACTTT.

The chain couples TRBV6-2 or TRBV6-3 to TRBJ1-1; D gene unclear. This CDR3 region has 12 residues. Trimming cost V 6 bases and J 7 bases, with 12 bases left between them. CDR1 and CDR2 (germline): MNHEY, SVGEGT. The CDR3 nucleotides are TGTGCCAGCAGCCCTACAAGGAATGAAGCTTTCTTT. Protein: CASSPTRNEAFF.

The V gene is TRBV6-2 or TRBV6-3, the J gene TRBJ2-4; D could derive from TRBD1 or TRBD2 (5 bases each). Germline CDR1 reads MNHEY; CDR2 reads SVGEGT. V gave up 6 bases and J gave up 3 bases, with 21 bases separating them. This CDR3 has 17 amino acids. The CDR3 protein is CASSTGKGRDDKNIQYF. Here the CDR3 DNA reads TGTGCCAGCAGCACCGGGAAGGGCAGGGATGACAAAAACATTCAGTACTTC.

In this sample, this clonotype turned up a few times. The chain recombines TRBV19 with TRBJ1-2; the match to TRBD1 covers 7 bases. The CDR3 covers 13 residues. The J segment lost 4 bases and the V segment lost 9 bases, leaving 8 bases of the junction unmatched. Germline V gene data show CDR1 as LNHDA and CDR2 as SQIVND (reference sequence). Here the CDR3 DNA reads TGTGCCAGCTTAGACAGGGCTGTCTATGGCTACACCTTC. Its protein product is CASLDRAVYGYTF.

This rearrangement joins TRBV27 to TRBJ1-1; D is unresolved. The V end was cut by 8 bases, the J end by 1 base, with 17 bases between. The germline gives CDR1 MNHEY, CDR2 SMNVEV (reference sequence). The CDR3 has 15 residues. CDR3 sequence (DNA): TGTGCCAGCGCCCTAATAGAATCCTGGAACACTGAAGCTTTCTTT. It encodes CASALIESWNTEAFF.

This sequence joins TRBV12-3 or TRBV12-4 and TRBJ1-6, with TRBD1 identical over 8 bases. V lost 6 bases, J lost 11 bases, and 9 bases stayed unmatched. The CDR3 is made up of 14 amino acids. Written as DNA, the CDR3 is TGTGCCAGCAGCCCAAACCAGGGGGCTACACCCCTCCACTTT. The encoded protein is CASSPNQGATPLHF.

This clonotype was picked up a small number of times. The CDR3 nucleotides are TGCAGTGCTAGAGAGGCGGGAGGAGTAGATACGCAGTATTTT. Translated: CSAREAGGVDTQYF. V is TRBV20-1 and J is TRBJ2-3, with TRBD2 matching 8 bases. Per germline, CDR1 DFQATT and CDR2 SNEGSKA (reference sequence). V lost 0 bases, J lost 5 bases, and 4 bases stayed unmatched. The CDR3 contains 14 residues.